Listed below are T cell receptor beta chains from one sample, sequenced in a study of blood T cell repertoires in COVID-19. TCRdb keeps only in-frame clones here, not all; method: immunoSEQ multiplex PCR. The sample lists under 300,000 clones; roughly 80% were seen once. Sequenced material: peripheral blood. These receptors were collected from a young woman with acute or convalescent COVID-19. Each CDR3 is given without its conserved first and last residue. Each record gives: J gene, D gene, V gene, CDR3 protein. A D gene is named only where the DNA matches it firmly.

TRBJ2-1 | TRBD2 | TRBV9 | ASSGGGTYNEQF
TRBJ2-1 | . | TRBV27 | ASSLQGTMTPGRRNEQF
TRBJ2-2 | . | TRBV6-6 | ASSYSKGAGELF
TRBJ2-7 | TRBD1 | TRBV10-1 | ASSDRTAGTAYEQY
TRBJ1-1 | TRBD1 | TRBV5-4 | ASSLGQGITEAF
TRBJ1-5 | TRBD1 | TRBV7-2 | ASSLSGGSNQPQH
TRBJ2-1 | . | TRBV3-1/TRBV3-2 | ASSWSSEQF
TRBJ2-5 | . | TRBV4-3 | ASSQDDQETQY
TRBJ2-7 | . | TRBV18 | ASSPPGGSVVEQY
TRBJ1-6 | . | TRBV10-3 | AISENMQGSPLH
TRBJ2-5 | TRBD2 | TRBV2 | ASTPVGGETQY
TRBJ1-5 | . | TRBV12-3/TRBV12-4 | ASSFSSNQPQH
TRBJ1-1 | . | TRBV5-6 | ASSFESLREAF
TRBJ2-3 | . | TRBV11-3 | ASSLGWGAERASTDTQY
TRBJ1-2 | . | TRBV27 | ASSLGTRYGYT
TRBJ2-5 | TRBD2 | TRBV6-5 | ASSYEASGLETQY
TRBJ2-3 | . | TRBV6-2/TRBV6-3 | ASSGAAAGGTDTQY
TRBJ2-1 | . | TRBV24-1 | ATSSGPSSYNEQF
TRBJ2-1 | . | TRBV28 | ASSLYPRLAGSNEQF
TRBJ2-2 | . | TRBV18 | ASSPPGQGGSGELF
TRBJ1-1 | TRBD1 | TRBV6-5 | ASRRDSYTEAF
TRBJ1-1 | . | TRBV3-1/TRBV3-2 | ASSQNRYTEAF
TRBJ2-5 | TRBD1 | TRBV7-7 | ASSPQTGGYAETQY
TRBJ2-1 | TRBD1 | TRBV5-1 | ASSRVVGQGYEQF
TRBJ1-2 | TRBD1 | TRBV18 | ASSPSGTGNGYT
TRBJ2-3 | TRBD1 | TRBV7-8 | ASREGAPTDTQY
TRBJ1-2 | TRBD1 | TRBV4-3 | ASSQDRDRGPGGYT
TRBJ1-4 | TRBD1 | TRBV5-1 | ASSSGQFNEKLF
TRBJ2-3 | TRBD2 | TRBV29-1 | SASRISGSTDTQY
TRBJ1-3 | TRBD1 | TRBV12-3/TRBV12-4 | AAEGASGNTIY
TRBJ1-1 | . | TRBV4-2 | ASSLQGSAEAF
TRBJ2-1 | . | TRBV10-3 | AIRSAVGSVPSHNEQF
TRBJ1-5 | TRBD1 | TRBV19 | ASSIPGGGRQPQH
TRBJ1-2 | . | TRBV18 | ASSPGALWSAEF
TRBJ2-7 | TRBD2 | TRBV7-8 | ASSLSGSLDEQY
TRBJ2-3 | . | TRBV4-3 | ASSQARGDTQY
TRBJ2-1 | TRBD2 | TRBV2 | ASSGSGIAYNEQF
TRBJ2-5 | . | TRBV7-9 | ASSRPSGAQETQY
TRBJ2-2 | . | TRBV18 | ASSPPSTGATGELF
TRBJ1-5 | . | TRBV19 | ARADRKGRQPQH
TRBJ2-1 | . | TRBV21-1 | ASSKITATYNEQF
TRBJ2-7 | TRBD2 | TRBV6-6 | ASSPSGTSGSWHEQY